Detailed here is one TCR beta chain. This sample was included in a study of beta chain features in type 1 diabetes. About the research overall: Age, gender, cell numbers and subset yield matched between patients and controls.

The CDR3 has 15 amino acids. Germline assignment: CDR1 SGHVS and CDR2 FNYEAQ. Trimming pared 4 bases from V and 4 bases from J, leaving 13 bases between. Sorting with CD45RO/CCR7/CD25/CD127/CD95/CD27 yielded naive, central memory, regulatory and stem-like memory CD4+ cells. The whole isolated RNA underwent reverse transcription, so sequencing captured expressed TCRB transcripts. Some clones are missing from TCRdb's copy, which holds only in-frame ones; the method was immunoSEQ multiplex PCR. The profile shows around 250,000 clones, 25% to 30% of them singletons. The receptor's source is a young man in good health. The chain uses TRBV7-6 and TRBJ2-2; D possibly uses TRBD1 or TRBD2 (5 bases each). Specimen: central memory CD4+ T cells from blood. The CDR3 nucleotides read TGTGCCAGCAGCTCCGTGGGGGTGGGCACCGGGGAGCTGTTTTTT. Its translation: CASSSVGVGTGELFF.